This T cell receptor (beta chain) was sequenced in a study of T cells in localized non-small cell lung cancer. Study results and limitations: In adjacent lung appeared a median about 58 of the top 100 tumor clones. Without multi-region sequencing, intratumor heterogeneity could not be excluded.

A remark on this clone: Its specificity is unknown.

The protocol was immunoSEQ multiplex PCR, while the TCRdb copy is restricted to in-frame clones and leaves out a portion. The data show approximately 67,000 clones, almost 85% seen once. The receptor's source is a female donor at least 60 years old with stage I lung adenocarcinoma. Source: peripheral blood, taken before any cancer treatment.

This chain's CDR3 is CASSLYDSGEQFF. CDR3 DNA sequence: TGTGCCAGCAGCTTGTACGACTCGGGGGAGCAGTTCTTC. The chain links TRBV5-4 to TRBJ2-1; tentatively, D is TRBD2 (5 bases). Germline CDR1 SGHNT, CDR2 YYREEE (reference sequence). There are 13 residues in the CDR3. The V gene lost 1 base and the J gene lost 10 bases, with 12 bases spanning the gap.